This TCR delta chain was retrieved from a study of human gamma delta and Vdelta1 T cells (dated by TCRdb to 2017 to 2018). Some background on the complete study: The study investigated Delta One T cells, Vd1+ gamma-delta T cells, as cytotoxic effectors against acute myeloid leukemia.

Library preparation was by PCR. The sequencer listed for this sample is Illumina MiSeq. After TCRdb called clones again from the public reads with CATT, rows with identical DNA were merged. Recorded for this sample are roughly 6,700 delta-chain clones; approximately 36% of them occurred a single time. Clones ranked in the top ten supply 5.9% of the sample. Its CDR3 holds 18 amino acids, cysteine through phenylalanine. Kept here is only the CDR3 DNA, which spans 54 bases and is read in frame from base 1. Reading the germline V gene gives CDR1 TSWWSYY and CDR2 QGS. The trim is 3 bases for V and 3 bases for J, with a gap of 23 bases between the germline ends. Study-level results and caveats: Delta One T cells were reported to be polyclonal and to show broad cytotoxic targeting of acute myeloid leukemia.

A few counts support this clone. The antigen it binds to is not known. Nothing much larger sits one base from this clone, and base qualities are not available. Sequencing was performed on Vdelta1 gamma-delta T cells from blood grown in culture (DOT cells). The cell subset or site label, as the study defines it: Delta One T cells, in vitro expanded/differentiated Vd1+ gamma-delta T cells. The receptor comes from a human donor in good health. Recombination connected TRDV1 to TRDJ1; a weak D assignment points to TRDD2 (5 bases agree). The nucleotides are TGTGCTCTTGGGGACCCACTTCCACCCGCAGGAGGGCCCGATAAACTCATCTTT. This translates into CALGDPLPPAGGPDKLIF.